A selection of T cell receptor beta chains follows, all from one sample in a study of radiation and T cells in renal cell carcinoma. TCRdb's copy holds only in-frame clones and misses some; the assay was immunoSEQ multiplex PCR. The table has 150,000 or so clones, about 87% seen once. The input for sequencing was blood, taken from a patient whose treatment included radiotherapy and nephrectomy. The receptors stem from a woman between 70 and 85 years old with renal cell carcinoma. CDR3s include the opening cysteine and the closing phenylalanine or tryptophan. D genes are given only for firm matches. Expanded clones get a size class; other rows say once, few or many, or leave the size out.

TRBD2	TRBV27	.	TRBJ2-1	CASTWTSGGARYNEQFF	TGTGCCAGCACCTGGACTAGCGGGGGGGCCAGGTACAATGAGCAGTTCTTC
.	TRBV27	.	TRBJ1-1	CASRGTGNTEAFF	TGTGCCAGCAGAGGGACGGGGAACACTGAAGCTTTCTTT
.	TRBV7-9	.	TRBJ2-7	CASSLAGPYEQYF	TGTGCCAGCAGCTTAGCGGGCCCCTACGAGCAGTACTTC
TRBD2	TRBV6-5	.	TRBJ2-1	CASSRTSGAYNEQFF	TGTGCCAGCAGCCGTACTAGCGGGGCATACAATGAGCAGTTCTTC
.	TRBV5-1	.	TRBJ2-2	CASNRLGGTGELFF	TGCGCCAGCAATCGGCTAGGGGGGACCGGGGAGCTGTTTTTT
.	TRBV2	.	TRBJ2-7	CASRQGGDEQYF	TGTGCCAGCCGCCAGGGTGGAGACGAGCAGTACTTC
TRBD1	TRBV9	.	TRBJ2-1	CASSLQGGNEQFF	TGTGCCAGCAGCTTACAGGGGGGAAATGAGCAGTTCTTC
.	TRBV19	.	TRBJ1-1	CASGLFMNTEAFF	TGTGCCAGCGGACTGTTCATGAACACTGAAGCTTTCTTT
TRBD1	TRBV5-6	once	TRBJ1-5	CASSFWTGTSNQPQHF	TGTGCCAGCAGCTTTTGGACAGGGACTAGCAATCAGCCCCAGCATTTT
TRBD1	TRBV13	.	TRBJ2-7	CASSLADRGSYEQYF	TGTGCCAGCAGCTTAGCGGACAGGGGCTCCTACGAGCAGTACTTC
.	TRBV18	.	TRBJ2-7	CASSPGWEQYF	TGTGCCAGCTCACCAGGGTGGGAGCAGTACTTC
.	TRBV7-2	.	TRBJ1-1	CASSPTAQVWNTEAFF	TGTGCCAGCAGCCCAACCGCGCAGGTATGGAACACTGAAGCTTTCTTT
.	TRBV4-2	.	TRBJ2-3	CASSQAPLGPDTQYF	TGTGCCAGCAGCCAAGCCCCACTAGGGCCAGATACGCAGTATTTT
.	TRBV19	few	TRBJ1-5	CASRSRGGASAQPQHF	TGTGCCAGCAGAAGCCGTGGGGGCGCGTCGGCTCAGCCCCAGCATTTT
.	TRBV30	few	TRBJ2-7	CASLRGPGYEQYF	TGTGCCTCACTTCGGGGACCAGGTTACGAGCAGTACTTC
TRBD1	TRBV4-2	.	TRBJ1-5	CASSQAGGFGNQPQHF	TGTGCCAGCAGCCAAGCAGGGGGCTTCGGCAATCAGCCCCAGCATTTT
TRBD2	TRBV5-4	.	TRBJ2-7	CASSLYSGGPGEQYF	TGTGCCAGCAGCTTATATAGCGGGGGGCCGGGCGAGCAGTACTTC
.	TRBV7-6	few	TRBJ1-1	CASSLGSGPMNTEAFF	TGTGCCAGCAGCCTCGGCAGTGGGCCGATGAACACTGAAGCTTTCTTT
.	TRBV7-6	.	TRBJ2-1	CASSYQGGLEDEQFF	TGTGCCAGCAGCTATCAGGGGGGGCTAGAGGATGAGCAGTTCTTC
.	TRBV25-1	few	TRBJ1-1	CASSDRGVDTEAFF	TGTGCCAGCAGTGACCGGGGTGTGGACACTGAAGCTTTCTTT
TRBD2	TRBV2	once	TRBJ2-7	CASTEAAGISYEQYF	TGTGCCAGCACCGAAGCAGCGGGGATCTCCTACGAGCAGTACTTC
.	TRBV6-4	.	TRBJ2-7	CAGTGPSYEQYF	TGTGCCGGGACGGGACCCTCCTACGAGCAGTACTTC
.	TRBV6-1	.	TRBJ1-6	CASRPTPKYNSPLHF	TGTGCCAGCAGACCGACCCCGAAGTATAATTCACCCCTCCACTTT
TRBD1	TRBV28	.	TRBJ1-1	CASSLRQGYAEAFF	TGTGCCAGCAGTTTAAGACAGGGGTACGCTGAAGCTTTCTTT
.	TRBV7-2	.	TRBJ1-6	CASSTQGGLASPLHF	TGTGCCAGCAGCACGCAGGGAGGACTAGCCTCACCCCTCCACTTT
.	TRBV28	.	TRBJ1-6	CASSLRQGRNSPLHF	TGTGCCAGCAGTTTACGGCAGGGGAGGAATTCACCCCTCCACTTT
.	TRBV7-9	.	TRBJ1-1	CASSLTGLMNTEAFF	TGTGCCAGCAGTCTAACGGGGCTCATGAACACTGAAGCTTTCTTT
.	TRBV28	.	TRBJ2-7	CASKEGPQPYF	TGTGCCAGCAAAGAGGGGCCGCAGCCGTACTTC
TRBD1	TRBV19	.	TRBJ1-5	CASSAGQGNNQPQHF	TGTGCCAGTAGTGCCGGACAGGGGAACAATCAGCCCCAGCATTTT
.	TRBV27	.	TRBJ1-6	CASSQGTLLSSPLHF	TGTGCCAGCTCACAGGGTACATTGCTGAGTTCACCCCTCCACTTT
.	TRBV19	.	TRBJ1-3	CASRLQPGNTIYF	TGTGCCAGTAGACTCCAACCCGGAAACACCATATATTTT
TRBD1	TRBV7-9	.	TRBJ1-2	CASSFGQGTNGYTF	TGTGCCAGCAGCTTCGGACAGGGGACGAATGGCTACACCTTC
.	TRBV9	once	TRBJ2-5	CASSVHAGLETQYF	TGTGCCAGCAGCGTTCATGCCGGTTTAGAGACCCAGTACTTC
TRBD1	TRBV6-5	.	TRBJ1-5	CASTWRDRDQPQHF	TGTGCCAGCACCTGGAGAGACAGGGACCAGCCCCAGCATTTT
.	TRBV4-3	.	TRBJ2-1	CASSRGQINEQFF	TGCGCCAGCAGCCGCGGACAGATCAATGAGCAGTTCTTC
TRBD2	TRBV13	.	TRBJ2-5	CASSILAGAQETQYF	TGTGCCAGCAGCATCCTAGCGGGGGCCCAAGAGACCCAGTACTTC
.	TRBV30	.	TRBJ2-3	CAWGLSTDTQYF	TGTGCCTGGGGTCTAAGCACAGATACGCAGTATTTT
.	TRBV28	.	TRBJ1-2	CASSWRAGLYGYTF	TGTGCCAGCAGTTGGCGAGCGGGGCTTTATGGCTACACCTTC
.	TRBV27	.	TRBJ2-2	CASSGYRDYTGELFF	TGTGCCAGCAGTGGTTACAGGGATTACACCGGGGAGCTGTTTTTT